Listed here are 29 T cell receptor beta chains from one sample, sequenced in a study of cytomegalovirus exposure and HLA in healthy donors. The PCR used 60 Vbeta and 13 Jbeta primers. TCRdb keeps only in-frame clones here, not all; method: immunoSEQ multiplex PCR. The repertoire holds 130,000 or so clones, with approximately 8.7% as singletons. The material sequenced was PBMCs. The receptors shown here come from a man aged 40-49 years in good health and CMV-seronegative.

This clone was picked up a small number of times. This chain joins TRBV27 and TRBJ1-1; D is uncertain. Germline-derived CDR1 and CDR2 are MNHEY and SMNVEV (reference sequence). There are 12 residues in the CDR3. Trimming left V 2 bases short and J 6 bases short, with 7 bases between. The CDR3 nucleotides read TGTGCCAGCAGTTTAGACGGGGCTGAAGCTTTCTTT. Translated: CASSLDGAEAFF.

This clone came up a few times. The chain recombines TRBV9 with TRBJ2-7; 10 bases map to TRBD1. Germline trimming cut 0 bases from V and 3 bases from J; bases unmatched to any gene: 3. Germline V lookup: CDR1 SGDLS, CDR2 YYNGEE. This CDR3 is 15 amino acids long. CDR3 protein: CASSVEGTGDYEQYF. In DNA form, the CDR3 reads TGTGCCAGCAGCGTAGAAGGGACAGGGGACTACGAGCAGTACTTC.

The rearrangement links TRBV2 to TRBJ2-5; D perhaps matches TRBD1 (5 bases). The CDR3 contains 14 residues. V was trimmed by 2 bases and J by 4 bases, leaving 11 bases between them. Germline V lookup: CDR1 SNHLY, CDR2 FYNNEI. CDR3 protein: CASSERAGSETQYF. In DNA, the CDR3 is TGTGCCAGCAGTGAAAGGGCAGGGTCAGAGACCCAGTACTTC.

J is TRBJ2-5 and V is TRBV6-1, with unresolved D. The end of the DNA is better explained by TRBJ2-7, so the J call may be wrong. The CDR3 is 14 amino acids. The germline gives CDR1 MNHNS, CDR2 SASEGT. CDR3 sequence (DNA): TGTGCCAGCAGTGAAGAACAGAGCTCCTACGAGCAGTACTTC. This codes for CASSEEQSSYEQYF.

The genes are TRBV14 and TRBJ2-6, with D perhaps TRBD1 (5 bases). With 5 bases removed from V and 2 bases from J, the gap between germline ends came to 16 bases. Germline lookup yields CDR1 SGHDN and CDR2 FVKESK. The CDR3 runs 17 residues. In DNA form, the CDR3 reads TGTGCCAGCAGCGGAGACAGCGCCATCACTGGGGCCAACGTCCTGACTTTC. Amino acid sequence: CASSGDSAITGANVLTF.

In this sample, this clone turned up a few times. The V gene is TRBV18, the J gene TRBJ1-4; maybe TRBD1 (6 bases). V was cut by 4 bases and J by 4 bases, with 13 bases left in between. The CDR3 consists of 15 residues. In germline, CDR1 is KGHSH, CDR2 LQKENI. CDR3 nucleotide sequence: TGTGCCAGCTCACTCCCGGGACAAGATAATGAAAAACTGTTTTTT. Protein: CASSLPGQDNEKLFF.

This clone was detected a few times. The chain couples TRBV6-6 to TRBJ2-7; TRBD1 matches 10 bases. The J segment lost 9 bases and the V segment lost 2 bases, leaving 4 bases of the junction unmatched. The CDR3 is made up of 13 amino acids. The germline V gene encodes CDR1 MNHNY and CDR2 SVGAGI (reference sequence). The CDR3: CASSYGQGGVQYF. The DNA of the CDR3 is TGTGCCAGCAGTTACGGACAGGGGGGGGTGCAGTACTTC.

There are a few counts of this clone. J is TRBJ2-2 and V is TRBV6-4; D unresolved. The ends were cut back, 6 bases at V and 0 bases at J, with 8 bases in the middle. The CDR3 loop spans 14 amino acids. CDR1 MRHNA and CDR2 SNTAGT come from the germline V gene. The DNA for the CDR3 is TGTGCCAGCAGAAGAACACCGAACACCGGGGAGCTGTTTTTT. It specifies CASRRTPNTGELFF.

The rearrangement links TRBV28 to TRBJ2-3; 9 bases map to TRBD2. Per the germline V gene, CDR1 is MDHEN and CDR2 is SYDVKM. V lost 4 bases to trimming and J lost 4 bases; unmatched junction nucleotides: 9. The CDR3 is 16 residues long. The CDR3 here is CASSSAAGGEADTQYF. The CDR3 nucleotides read TGTGCCAGCAGTTCCGCGGCGGGGGGGGAGGCAGATACGCAGTATTTT. Complete variable domain (other parts from reference TRBV28 and TRBJ2-3): DVKVTQSSRYLVKRTGEKVFLECVQDMDHENMFWYRQDPGLGLRLIYFSYDVKMKEKGDIPEGYSVSREKKERFSLILESASTNQTSMYLCASSSAAGGEADTQYFGPGTRLTVL.

The chain joins TRBV6-1 to TRBJ2-2; the D is unclear. The ends were cut back, 6 bases at V and 4 bases at J, with 3 bases in the middle. There are 11 residues in the CDR3. Germline CDR1 MNHNS, CDR2 SASEGT. In DNA form, the CDR3 reads TGTGCCAGCAGAGCCACCGGGGAGCTGTTTTTT. Its translation: CASRATGELFF.

This clone was found a few times. This chain uses TRBV6-1 with TRBJ1-1, with D perhaps matching TRBD1 (6 bases). Trimming took 6 bases from V and 5 from J, leaving 13 bases between them. This CDR3 has 13 amino acids. Germline values: CDR1 MNHNS, CDR2 SASEGT. CDR3 DNA: TGTGCCAGCAGGGCCAGGGGATATACTGAAGCTTTCTTT. Amino acids: CASRARGYTEAFF.

J is TRBJ1-1 and V is TRBV29-1; TRBD1 matches 7 bases. Germline V gene data show CDR1 as SQVTM and CDR2 as ANQGSEA. CDR3 length: 15 residues. The V segment lost 4 bases and the J segment 5 bases; nucleotides outside the gene matches: 13. CDR3 sequence reads: CSVVGTDAWGTEAFF. The DNA of the CDR3 is TGCAGCGTTGTCGGGACAGACGCCTGGGGGACTGAAGCTTTCTTT.

This clone was counted a few times. The chain uses TRBV5-5 and TRBJ1-1; no definite D call. Looked up from germline, CDR1 is SGHKS and CDR2 is YYEKEE (reference sequence). Trimming stripped 0 bases from V and 3 bases from J, with 6 bases between. This CDR3 spans 13 amino acids. The CDR3 here is CASSLGADTEAFF. CDR3 nucleotides: TGTGCCAGCAGCTTGGGGGCCGACACTGAAGCTTTCTTT.

This clone was detected only a few times. The rearrangement links TRBV5-4 to TRBJ2-1; TRBD2 matches 13 bases. Germline CDR1 and CDR2: SGHNT and YYREEE (reference sequence). Trimming took 4 bases from V and 4 from J; bases not matched to a gene: 8. The CDR3 contains 17 residues. In DNA form, the CDR3 reads TGTGCCAGCAGCCCTCCGACTAGCGGGGGGAGGTACAATGAGCAGTTCTTC. Amino acids: CASSPPTSGGRYNEQFF.

This clone came up a few times. J is TRBJ1-2 and V is TRBV30; tentatively, D is TRBD1 (5 bases). The V and J ends lost 4 bases and 4 bases respectively, with 7 bases between them. The CDR3 totals 11 residues. The germline CDR1 and CDR2 sequences are GTSNPN and SVGIG (reference sequence). CDR3 amino acids: CAWNRIYGYTF. The CDR3 DNA sequence: TGTGCCTGGAACAGGATCTATGGCTACACCTTC.

The chain has TRBV4-1 and TRBJ2-2, with 8 positions matching TRBD2. The CDR3 consists of 15 residues. Germline CDR1 and CDR2: MGHRA and YSYEKL. J was trimmed by 0 bases and V by 5 bases; bases with no gene match: 2. The CDR3 DNA reads TGCGCCAGCAGCTTGGGACTAGCGAACACCGGGGAGCTGTTTTTT. It translates to CASSLGLANTGELFF.

This clone was counted between two and nine times. The chain combines TRBV5-5 with TRBJ1-4; TRBD1 matches at 10 bases. Germline V lookup: CDR1 SGHKS, CDR2 YYEKEE (reference sequence). The CDR3 sequence is 16 residues long. Germline trimming cut 3 bases from V and 6 bases from J; bases unmatched to any gene: 8. The CDR3 DNA reads as TGTGCCAGCAGCTCCTCAAGACAGGGGGCGGATGAAAAACTGTTTTTT. Translating gives CASSSSRQGADEKLFF.

This clone was observed a few times. The rearrangement joins TRBV19 to TRBJ1-4, with 9 nucleotides matching TRBD1. V shed 7 bases, J shed 7 bases, and the junction held 4 bases outside the gene matches. The CDR3 covers 13 residues. The germline V gene encodes CDR1 LNHDA and CDR2 SQIVND (reference sequence). The CDR3 here is CASKDRGGEKLFF. The DNA for the CDR3 is TGTGCCAGTAAGGACAGGGGCGGTGAAAAACTGTTTTTT.

This clone appeared a few times. The V and J genes are TRBV29-1 and TRBJ1-5; possibly TRBD1 for D (5 bases). V was shortened by 0 bases and J by 2 bases, with 11 bases between the two germline ends. The germline V gene has CDR1 SQVTM and CDR2 ANQGSEA. This CDR3 region has 15 residues. CDR3 protein: CSVEEWRDGNQPQHF. The CDR3 DNA follows: TGCAGCGTTGAAGAGTGGAGGGACGGCAATCAGCCCCAGCATTTT.

This clone was seen more than once but under ten times. V and J are TRBV4-3 and TRBJ2-5; 8 bases fit TRBD1. The CDR3 has 16 residues. J gave up 2 bases and V 2 bases, and 7 bases lay outside the gene matches. Looked up from germline, CDR1 is LGHNA and CDR2 is YSLEER. The chain's CDR3 is CASSQNPWTGQETQYF. The CDR3 coding sequence is TGCGCCAGCAGCCAAAACCCCTGGACAGGGCAAGAGACCCAGTACTTC.

This clone was observed a few times. The CDR3 loop reads CASSLKGTYEQYF. The CDR3 DNA reads TGTGCCAGCAGTTTAAAGGGGACCTACGAGCAGTACTTC. The chain couples TRBV27 to TRBJ2-7; maybe TRBD1 (5 bases). The V end lost 2 bases, the J end lost 2 bases, and 7 bases lay between the germline ends. Looked up from germline, CDR1 is MNHEY and CDR2 is SMNVEV (reference sequence). The CDR3 is 13 residues long.

The CDR3 is CASSYPTGVSYNEQFF. DNA of the CDR3: TGTGCCAGCAGTTACCCAACAGGGGTCTCCTACAATGAGCAGTTCTTC. The chain couples TRBV6-6 to TRBJ2-1, with TRBD1 identical over 7 bases. Germline lookup yields CDR1 MNHNY and CDR2 SVGAGI (reference sequence). V was pared by 2 bases and J by 0 bases, with 4 bases of the junction left unmatched. The CDR3 length is 16 residues.

This chain uses TRBV21-1 with TRBJ2-3; the table's D call TRBD1 went unverified against the DNA. TRBV21-1 is described as a pseudogene. The CDR3 length is 12 residues. CDR3 nucleotide sequence: TGTGCCAGCAGCAAAGGGGCAATAGTTAGGTATTTT. This codes for CASSKGAIVRYF.

For this clone: Other DNA sequences in the same sample also yield this CDR3. The chain is built from TRBV2 and TRBJ2-7; TRBD2 aligns across 7 bases. The germline V gene has CDR1 SNHLY and CDR2 FYNNEI. Trimming cost V 4 bases and J 2 bases; bases outside gene matches: 2. The CDR3 is 13 residues long. CDR3 amino acids: CASSASGTYEQYF. CDR3 coding DNA: TGTGCCAGCAGTGCCAGCGGGACCTACGAGCAGTACTTC.

This rearrangement joins TRBV19 to TRBJ1-2; no clear D. Germline CDR1 and CDR2: LNHDA and SQIVND (reference sequence). Between the trimmed V and J ends, which lost 3 bases and 7 bases, there was a span of 15 bases. The CDR3 sequence is 14 residues long. Written as DNA, the CDR3 is TGTGCCAGTAGTATGGGTCGGCAGGCCCCTGGCTACACCTTC. It specifies CASSMGRQAPGYTF.

This chain uses TRBV6-1 with TRBJ1-4; D not resolved. The CDR3 consists of 14 residues. Germline CDR1 reads MNHNS; CDR2 reads SASEGT. Trimming left V 4 bases short and J 4 bases short, with 10 bases between. In DNA form, the CDR3 reads TGTGCCAGCAGTGGGCAAGATATTAATGAAAAACTGTTTTTT. Amino acid sequence: CASSGQDINEKLFF.

V is TRBV15 and J is TRBJ1-3; D gene unclear. The CDR3 has 16 residues. Trimming cost V 0 bases and J 3 bases, with 12 bases left between them. CDR1 is LNHNV and CDR2 is YYDKDF in the germline V gene (reference sequence). For the CDR3, the DNA is TGTGCCACCAGCAGAGAGGGCGTCGGCTTTGGAAACACCATATATTTT. It translates to CATSREGVGFGNTIYF.

This clone has a handful of counts. The V and J genes are TRBV6-1 and TRBJ2-7; TRBD1 agrees at 8 bases. The junction had 8 bases not matched to a gene; V was cut back by 5 bases and J by 2 bases. This CDR3 spans 15 amino acids. In germline, CDR1 is MNHNS, CDR2 SASEGT. Here the CDR3 DNA reads TGTGCCAGCAGTTCTACAGGGGGAAGGGCCTACGAGCAGTACTTC. Its translation is CASSSTGGRAYEQYF.

The chain combines TRBV6-1 with TRBJ1-2; D is unresolved. CDR3 size: 11 residues. V lost 6 bases and J 6 bases, leaving 8 bases between the germline ends. Germline V CDR1 and CDR2: MNHNS, SASEGT. CDR3 loop: CASRARDGYTF. The CDR3 nucleotides read TGTGCCAGCAGAGCGCGGGATGGCTACACCTTC.